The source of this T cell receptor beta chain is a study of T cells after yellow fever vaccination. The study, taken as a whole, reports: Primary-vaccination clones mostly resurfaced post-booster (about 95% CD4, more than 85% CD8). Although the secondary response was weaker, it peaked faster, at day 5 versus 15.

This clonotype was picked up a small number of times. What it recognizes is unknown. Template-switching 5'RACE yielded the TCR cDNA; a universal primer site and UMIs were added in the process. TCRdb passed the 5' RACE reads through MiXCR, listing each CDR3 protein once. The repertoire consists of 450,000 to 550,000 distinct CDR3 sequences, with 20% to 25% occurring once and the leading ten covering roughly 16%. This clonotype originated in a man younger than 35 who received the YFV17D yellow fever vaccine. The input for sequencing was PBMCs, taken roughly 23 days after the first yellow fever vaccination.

The CDR3 bases are TGTGCCAGCAGCCAAGAACGTTCGGGGCACATGACGCAGTATTTT. The encoded protein is CASSQERSGHMTQYF. The rearrangement uses TRBV14 and TRBJ2-3; D assignment may be TRBD1 or TRBD2 (5 bases each). The CDR3 covers 15 residues. Germline-derived CDR1 and CDR2 are SGHDN and FVKESK. V was trimmed by 0 bases and J by 9 bases, leaving 16 bases between them.